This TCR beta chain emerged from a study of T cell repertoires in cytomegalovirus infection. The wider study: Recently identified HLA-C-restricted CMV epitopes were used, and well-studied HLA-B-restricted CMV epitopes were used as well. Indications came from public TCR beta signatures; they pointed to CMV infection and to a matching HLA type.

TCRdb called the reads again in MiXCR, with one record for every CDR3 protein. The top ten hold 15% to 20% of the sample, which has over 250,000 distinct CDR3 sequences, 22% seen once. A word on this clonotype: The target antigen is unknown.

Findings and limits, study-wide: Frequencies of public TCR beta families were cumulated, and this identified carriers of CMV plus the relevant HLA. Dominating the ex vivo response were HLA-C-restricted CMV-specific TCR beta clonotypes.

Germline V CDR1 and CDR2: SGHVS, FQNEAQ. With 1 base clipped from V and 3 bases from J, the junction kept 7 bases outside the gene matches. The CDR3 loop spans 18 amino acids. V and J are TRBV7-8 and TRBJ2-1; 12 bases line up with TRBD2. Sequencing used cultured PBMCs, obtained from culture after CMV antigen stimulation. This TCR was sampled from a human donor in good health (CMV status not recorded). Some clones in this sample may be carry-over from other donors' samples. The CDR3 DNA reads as TGTGCCAGCAGCTTAGATCCGAGACTAGCGGGGGTCTACAATGAGCAGTTCTTC. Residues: CASSLDPRLAGVYNEQFF.